This entry lists 3 T cell receptor beta chains sequenced from one sample in a study of OX40 agonist ivuxolimab in advanced cancers. Some clones are missing from TCRdb's copy, which holds only in-frame ones; the method was immunoSEQ multiplex PCR. The sample records about 43,000 clones, less than 85% being singletons. Sample: CD4+ or CD8+ T cells sorted from blood, taken in a trial of the OX40 agonist ivuxolimab. The receptors shown here come from an adult with an advanced solid tumor such as melanoma, head and neck, liver or kidney cancer.

The DNA for the CDR3 is TGTGCCAGCAGTTACGCCGAAATTCCGTTATATGGCTACACCTTC. Its protein product is CASSYAEIPLYGYTF. The V and J genes are TRBV6-5 and TRBJ1-2; D call uncertain. The CDR3 covers 15 residues. Germline CDR1 MNHEY, CDR2 SVGAGI. The V and J ends lost 2 bases and 5 bases respectively, with 15 bases between them.

J is TRBJ2-7 and V is TRBV7-9; TRBD1 agrees at 7 bases. From germline, CDR1 is SEHNR and CDR2 FQNEAQ (reference sequence). V was pared by 11 bases and J by 1 base, with 8 bases of the junction left unmatched. The CDR3 runs 13 residues. CDR3 in DNA: TGTGCCGCCCAGGAGGACAGGTCCTACGAGCAGTACTTC. Translated: CAAQEDRSYEQYF.

V gene TRBV11-2 combines with J gene TRBJ1-6, with 9 bases identical to TRBD1. CDR1 and CDR2 (germline): SGHAT, FQNNGV. The CDR3 runs to 14 residues. V dropped 6 bases and J dropped 9; count of bases not matched to a gene: 6. Written as DNA, the CDR3 is TGTGCCAGCAGGCAACAGGGGGCGAGTTCACCCCTCCACTTT. It specifies CASRQQGASSPLHF.